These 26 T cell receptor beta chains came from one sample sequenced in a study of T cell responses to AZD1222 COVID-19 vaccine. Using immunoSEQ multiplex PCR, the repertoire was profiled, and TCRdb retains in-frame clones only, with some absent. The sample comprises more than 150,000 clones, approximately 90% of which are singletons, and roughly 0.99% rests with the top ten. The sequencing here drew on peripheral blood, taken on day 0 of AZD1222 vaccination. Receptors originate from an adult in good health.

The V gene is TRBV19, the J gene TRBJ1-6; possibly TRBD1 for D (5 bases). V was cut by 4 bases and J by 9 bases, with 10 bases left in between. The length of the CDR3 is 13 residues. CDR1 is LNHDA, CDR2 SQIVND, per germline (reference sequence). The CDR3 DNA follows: TGTGCCAGTAGTACGGGACTGGGTTCACCCCTCCACTTT. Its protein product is CASSTGLGSPLHF. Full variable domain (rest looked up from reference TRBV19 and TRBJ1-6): DGGITQSPKYLFRKEGQNVTLSCEQNLNHDAMYWYRQDPGQGLRLIYYSQIVNDFQKGDIAEGYSVSREKKESFPLTVTSAQKNPTAFYLCASSTGLGSPLHFGNGTRLTVT.

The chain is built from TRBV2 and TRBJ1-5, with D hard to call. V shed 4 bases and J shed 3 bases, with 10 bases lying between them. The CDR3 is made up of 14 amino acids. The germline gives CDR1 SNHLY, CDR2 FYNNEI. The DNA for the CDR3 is TGTGCCAGCAGTGTGACGGGCTCCAATCAGCCCCAGCATTTT. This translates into CASSVTGSNQPQHF. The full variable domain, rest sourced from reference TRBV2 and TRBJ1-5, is EPEVTQTPSHQVTQMGQEVILRCVPISNHLYFYWYRQILGQKVEFLVSFYNNEISEKSEIFDDQFSVERPDGSNFTLKIRSTKLEDSAMYFCASSVTGSNQPQHFGDGTRLSIL.

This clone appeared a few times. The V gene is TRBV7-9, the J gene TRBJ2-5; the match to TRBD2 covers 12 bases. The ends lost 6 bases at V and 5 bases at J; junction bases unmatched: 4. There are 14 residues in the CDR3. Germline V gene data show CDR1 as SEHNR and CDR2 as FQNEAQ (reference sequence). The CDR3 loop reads CASRLAGGIETQYF. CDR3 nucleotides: TGTGCCAGCAGACTAGCGGGGGGCATCGAGACCCAGTACTTC.

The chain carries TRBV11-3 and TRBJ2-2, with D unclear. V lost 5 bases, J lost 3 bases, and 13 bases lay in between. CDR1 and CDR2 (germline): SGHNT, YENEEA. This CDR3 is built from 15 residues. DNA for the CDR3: TGTGCCAGCAGCCAGAGGCTTGTAGACACCGGGGAGCTGTTTTTT. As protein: CASSQRLVDTGELFF.

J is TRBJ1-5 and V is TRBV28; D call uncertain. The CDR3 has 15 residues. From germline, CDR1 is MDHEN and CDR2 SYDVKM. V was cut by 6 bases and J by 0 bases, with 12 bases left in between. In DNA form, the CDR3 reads TGTGCCAGCAGACCGACGGGCGGTAGCAATCAGCCCCAGCATTTT. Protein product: CASRPTGGSNQPQHF.

CDR3 bases: TGTGCCAGCTCACCCAAGACTACCGCCTCATCAAACAATGAGCAGTTCTTC. It translates to CASSPKTTASSNNEQFF. The chain combines TRBV18 with TRBJ2-1, with a possible D match to TRBD2 (5 bases). The V gene lost 3 bases and the J gene lost 5 bases, with 20 bases spanning the gap. The germline gives CDR1 KGHSH, CDR2 LQKENI. CDR3 size: 17 residues.

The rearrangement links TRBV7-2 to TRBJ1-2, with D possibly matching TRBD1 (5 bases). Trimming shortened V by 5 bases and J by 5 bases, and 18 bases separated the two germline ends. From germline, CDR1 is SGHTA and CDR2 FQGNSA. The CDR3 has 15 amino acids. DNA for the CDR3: TGTGCCAGCAGCCTACGGGGGGACGGAAATTATGGCTACACCTTC. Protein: CASSLRGDGNYGYTF. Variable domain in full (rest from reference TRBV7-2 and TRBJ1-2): GAGVSQSPSNKVTEKGKDVELRCDPISGHTALYWYRQSLGQGLEFLIYFQGNSAPDKSGLPSDRFSAERTGGSVSTLTIQRTQQEDSAVYLCASSLRGDGNYGYTFGSGTRLTVV.

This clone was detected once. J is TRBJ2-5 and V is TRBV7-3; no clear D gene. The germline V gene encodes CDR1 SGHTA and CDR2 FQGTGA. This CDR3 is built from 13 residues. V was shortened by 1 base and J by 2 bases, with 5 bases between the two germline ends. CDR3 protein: CASSLMRQETQYF. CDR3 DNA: TGTGCCAGCAGCTTAATGAGACAAGAGACCCAGTACTTC.

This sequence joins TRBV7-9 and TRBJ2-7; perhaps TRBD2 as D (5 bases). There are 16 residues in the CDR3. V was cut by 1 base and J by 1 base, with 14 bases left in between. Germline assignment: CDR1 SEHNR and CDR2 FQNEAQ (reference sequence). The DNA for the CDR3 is TGTGCCAGCAGCTTAGAGTCCTCGAGGGTGTCCTACGAGCAGTACTTC. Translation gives CASSLESSRVSYEQYF.

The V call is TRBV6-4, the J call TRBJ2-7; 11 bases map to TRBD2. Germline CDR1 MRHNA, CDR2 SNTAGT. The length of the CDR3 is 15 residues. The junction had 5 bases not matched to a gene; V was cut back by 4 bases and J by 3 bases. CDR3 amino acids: CASSAGTSGIYEQYF. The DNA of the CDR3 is TGTGCCAGCAGTGCCGGGACTAGCGGAATCTACGAGCAGTACTTC.

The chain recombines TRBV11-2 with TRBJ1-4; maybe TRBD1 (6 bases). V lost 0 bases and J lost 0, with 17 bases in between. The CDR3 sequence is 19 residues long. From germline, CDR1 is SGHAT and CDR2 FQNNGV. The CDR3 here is CASSLDPNREDSTNEKLFF. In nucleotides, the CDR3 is TGTGCCAGCAGCTTAGACCCCAACAGGGAAGATTCAACTAATGAAAAACTGTTTTTT.

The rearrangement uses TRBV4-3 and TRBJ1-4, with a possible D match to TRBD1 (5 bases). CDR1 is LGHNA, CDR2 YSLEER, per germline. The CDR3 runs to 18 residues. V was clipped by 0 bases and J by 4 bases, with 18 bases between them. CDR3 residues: CASSQDRWAQARNEKLFF. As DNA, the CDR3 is TGCGCCAGCAGCCAAGATCGTTGGGCACAGGCACGTAATGAAAAACTGTTTTTT.

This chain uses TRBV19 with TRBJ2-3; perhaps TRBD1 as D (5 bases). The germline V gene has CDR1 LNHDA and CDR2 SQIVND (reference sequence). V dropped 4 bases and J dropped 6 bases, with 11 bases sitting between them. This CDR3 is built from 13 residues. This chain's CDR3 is CASSTRPGDTQYF. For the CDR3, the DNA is TGTGCCAGTAGTACCCGACCAGGGGATACGCAGTATTTT.

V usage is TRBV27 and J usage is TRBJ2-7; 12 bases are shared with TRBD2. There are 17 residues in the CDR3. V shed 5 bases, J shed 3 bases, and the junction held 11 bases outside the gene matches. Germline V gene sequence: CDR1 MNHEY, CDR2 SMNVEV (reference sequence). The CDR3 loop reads CASSPSRLAGAGYEQYF. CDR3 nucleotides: TGTGCCAGCAGTCCCTCAAGACTAGCGGGAGCCGGCTACGAGCAGTACTTC.

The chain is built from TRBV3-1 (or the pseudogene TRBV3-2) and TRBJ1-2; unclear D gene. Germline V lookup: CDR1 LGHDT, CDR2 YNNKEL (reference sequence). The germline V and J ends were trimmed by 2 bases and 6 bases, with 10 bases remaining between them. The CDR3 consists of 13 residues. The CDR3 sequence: CASSQRGSDGYTF. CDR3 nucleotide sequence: TGTGCCAGCAGCCAACGGGGATCGGATGGCTACACCTTC.

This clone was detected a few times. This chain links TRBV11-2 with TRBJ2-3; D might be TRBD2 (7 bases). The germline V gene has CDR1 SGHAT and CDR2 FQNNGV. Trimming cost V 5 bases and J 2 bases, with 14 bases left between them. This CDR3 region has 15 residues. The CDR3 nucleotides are TGTGCCAGCAGCCGGGGAGGGGGTCACACAGATACGCAGTATTTT. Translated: CASSRGGGHTDTQYF.

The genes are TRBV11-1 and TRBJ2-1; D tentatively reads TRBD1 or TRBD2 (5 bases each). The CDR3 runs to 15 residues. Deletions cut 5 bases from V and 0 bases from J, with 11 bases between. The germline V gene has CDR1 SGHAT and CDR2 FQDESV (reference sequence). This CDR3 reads CASSRDPRSYNEQFF. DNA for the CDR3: TGTGCCAGCAGCCGGGACCCCCGCTCCTACAATGAGCAGTTCTTC.

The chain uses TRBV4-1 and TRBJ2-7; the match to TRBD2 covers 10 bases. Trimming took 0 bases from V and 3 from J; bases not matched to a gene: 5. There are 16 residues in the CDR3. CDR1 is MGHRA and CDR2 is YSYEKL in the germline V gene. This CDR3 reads CASSQDGSGRDYEQYF. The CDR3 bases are TGCGCCAGCAGCCAAGATGGGAGCGGGAGGGACTACGAGCAGTACTTC.

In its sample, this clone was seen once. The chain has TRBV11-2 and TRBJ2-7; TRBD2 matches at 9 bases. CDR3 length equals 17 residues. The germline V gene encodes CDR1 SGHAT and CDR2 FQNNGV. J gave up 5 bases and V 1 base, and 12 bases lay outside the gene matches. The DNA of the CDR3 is TGTGCCAGCAGCTTAGTATTCAAACTAGGACTAGCGAACGAGCAGTACTTC. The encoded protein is CASSLVFKLGLANEQYF. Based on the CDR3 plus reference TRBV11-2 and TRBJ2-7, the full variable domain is EAGVAQSPRYKIIEKRQSVAFWCNPISGHATLYWYQQILGQGPKLLIQFQNNGVVDDSQLPKDRFSAERLKGVDSTLKIQPAKLEDSAVYLCASSLVFKLGLANEQYFGPGTRLTVT.

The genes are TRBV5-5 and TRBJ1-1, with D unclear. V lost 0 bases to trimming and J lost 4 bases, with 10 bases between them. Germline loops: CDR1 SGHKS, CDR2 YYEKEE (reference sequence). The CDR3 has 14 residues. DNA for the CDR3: TGTGCCAGCAGCTTGGACCCTAGAGGCACTGAAGCTTTCTTT. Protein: CASSLDPRGTEAFF.

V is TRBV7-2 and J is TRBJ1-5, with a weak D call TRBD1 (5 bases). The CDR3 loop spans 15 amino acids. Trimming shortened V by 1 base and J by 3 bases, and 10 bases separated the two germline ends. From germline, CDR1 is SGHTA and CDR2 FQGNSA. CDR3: CASSLDSGNNQPQHF. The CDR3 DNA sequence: TGTGCCAGCAGCTTAGATTCAGGGAACAATCAGCCCCAGCATTTT.

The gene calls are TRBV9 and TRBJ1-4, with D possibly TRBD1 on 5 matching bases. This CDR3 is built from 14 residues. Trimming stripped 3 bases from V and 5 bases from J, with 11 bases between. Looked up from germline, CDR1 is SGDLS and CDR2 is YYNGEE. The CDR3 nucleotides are TGTGCCAGCAGCGCCGGGACGGTGAATGAAAAACTGTTTTTT. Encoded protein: CASSAGTVNEKLFF. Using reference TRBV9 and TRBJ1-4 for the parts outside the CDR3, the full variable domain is DSGVTQTPKHLITATGQRVTLRCSPRSGDLSVYWYQQSLDQGLQFLIQYYNGEERAKGNILERFSAQQFPDLHSELNLSSLELGDSALYFCASSAGTVNEKLFFGSGTQLSVL.

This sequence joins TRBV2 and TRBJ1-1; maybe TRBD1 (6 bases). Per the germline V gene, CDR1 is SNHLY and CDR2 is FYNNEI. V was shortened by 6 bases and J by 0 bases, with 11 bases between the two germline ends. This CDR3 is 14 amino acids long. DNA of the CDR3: TGTGCCAGCAGCTTCGGACAGCTGAACACTGAAGCTTTCTTT. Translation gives CASSFGQLNTEAFF.

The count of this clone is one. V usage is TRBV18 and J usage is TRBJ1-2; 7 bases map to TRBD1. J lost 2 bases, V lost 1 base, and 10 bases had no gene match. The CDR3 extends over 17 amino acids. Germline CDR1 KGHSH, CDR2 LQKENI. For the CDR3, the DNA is TGTGCCAGCTCACCACTAACTTGGACAGGACCCAACTATGGCTACACCTTC. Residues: CASSPLTWTGPNYGYTF.

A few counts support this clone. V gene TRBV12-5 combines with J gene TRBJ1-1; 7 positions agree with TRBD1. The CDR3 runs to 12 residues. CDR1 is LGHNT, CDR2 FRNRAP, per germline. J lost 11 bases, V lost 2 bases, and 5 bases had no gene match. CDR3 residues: CASGLSTGVAFF. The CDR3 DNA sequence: TGTGCTAGTGGTTTGAGCACAGGGGTGGCTTTCTTT. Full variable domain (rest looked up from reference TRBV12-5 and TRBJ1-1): DARVTQTPRHKVTEMGQEVTMRCQPILGHNTVFWYRQTMMQGLELLAYFRNRAPLDDSGMPKDRFSAEMPDATLATLKIQPSEPRDSAVYFCASGLSTGVAFFGQGTRLTVV.

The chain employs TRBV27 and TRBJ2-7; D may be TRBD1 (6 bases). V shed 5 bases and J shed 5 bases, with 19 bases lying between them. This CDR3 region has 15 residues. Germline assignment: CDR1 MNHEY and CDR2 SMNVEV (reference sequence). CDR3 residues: CASSRTGWVFHEQYF. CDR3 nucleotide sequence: TGTGCCAGCAGTCGTACAGGGTGGGTATTCCACGAGCAGTACTTC.